These 10 T cell receptor beta chains originate from one sample sequenced in a study of T cell responses to AZD1222 COVID-19 vaccine. Profiling relied on immunoSEQ multiplex PCR, and the TCRdb table lists in-frame clones only, not all of them. The sample consists of 130,000 to 150,000 clones, more than 80% of them appearing once. The sample here was peripheral blood, taken on day 0 of AZD1222 vaccination. The source of these receptors is an adult in good health.

V and J are TRBV29-1 and TRBJ2-5; D is possibly TRBD2 (6 bases). The CDR3 extends over 13 amino acids. V was pared by 5 bases and J by 1 base, with 11 bases between. Per the germline V gene, CDR1 is SQVTM and CDR2 is ANQGSEA. The DNA for the CDR3 is TGCAGCGTTTTCCGGGACTTCCAAGAGACCCAGTACTTC. Protein product: CSVFRDFQETQYF.

V and J are TRBV19 and TRBJ1-1; maybe TRBD1 (6 bases). Germline V gives CDR1 LNHDA, CDR2 SQIVND (reference sequence). Deletions cut 6 bases from V and 0 bases from J, with 17 bases between. CDR3 length: 16 residues. Written as DNA, the CDR3 is TGTGCCAGTAGGACAGGTATTCTGGGCATGAACACTGAAGCTTTCTTT. It specifies CASRTGILGMNTEAFF. Full variable domain (remainder filled in from reference TRBV19 and TRBJ1-1): DGGITQSPKYLFRKEGQNVTLSCEQNLNHDAMYWYRQDPGQGLRLIYYSQIVNDFQKGDIAEGYSVSREKKESFPLTVTSAQKNPTAFYLCASRTGILGMNTEAFFGQGTRLTVV.

V usage is TRBV14 and J usage is TRBJ1-5; D is unclear. The CDR3 length is 17 residues. The germline CDR1 and CDR2 sequences are SGHDN and FVKESK. V lost 1 base, J lost 0 bases, and 13 bases lay in between. The DNA for the CDR3 is TGTGCCAGCAGCCAAGGTCCGGGAGACTATAGCAATCAGCCCCAGCATTTT. It codes for CASSQGPGDYSNQPQHF.

V gene TRBV9 combines with J gene TRBJ1-2; D ambiguous. V shed 4 bases and J shed 8 bases, with 12 bases lying between them. Germline values: CDR1 SGDLS, CDR2 YYNGEE. This CDR3 comprises 12 residues. CDR3 DNA sequence: TGTGCCAGCAGCCGCCCGCTGCAGGGCTACACCTTC. It codes for CASSRPLQGYTF.

V and J are TRBV2 and TRBJ2-1, with 9 nucleotides matching TRBD2. Germline CDR1 SNHLY, CDR2 FYNNEI. The CDR3 sequence is 15 residues long. Trimming removed 3 bases from V and 10 bases from J; junction bases left unmatched: 10. For the CDR3, the DNA is TGTGCCAGCAGTGATGGTATGCTAGCGGGAAACGAGCAGTTCTTC. It encodes CASSDGMLAGNEQFF.

This clone was detected once. V usage is TRBV18 and J usage is TRBJ1-2; 8 bases agree with TRBD1. Germline CDR1 reads KGHSH; CDR2 reads LQKENI. The CDR3 loop spans 15 amino acids. Unmatched junction bases numbered 10, after V lost 1 base and J lost 9 bases. The CDR3 region is CASSPQTGQGISYTF. The CDR3 DNA reads as TGTGCCAGCTCACCACAAACCGGACAGGGCATCAGCTACACCTTC.

This clone has a handful of counts. The rearrangement links TRBV5-1 to TRBJ2-1; TRBD2 matches at 7 bases. With V trimmed by 7 bases and J by 7 bases, 20 bases remained unmatched. The CDR3 has 17 amino acids. Germline V CDR1 and CDR2: SGHRS, YFSETQ. The CDR3 region has the DNA TGCGCCAGCGGTCACATTCAGCGCCTAGAAGCGGGGAATGAGCAGTTCTTC. This gives the protein CASGHIQRLEAGNEQFF.

V usage is TRBV30 and J usage is TRBJ1-1, with D tentatively TRBD1 (5 bases). Germline-derived CDR1 and CDR2 are GTSNPN and SVGIG (reference sequence). V lost 0 bases to trimming and J lost 7 bases, with 15 bases between them. There are 14 residues in the CDR3. CDR3: CAWSVLGGRGEAFF. The DNA of the CDR3 is TGTGCCTGGAGTGTACTTGGGGGAAGAGGTGAAGCTTTCTTT.

The chain combines TRBV9 with TRBJ2-2; the D is unclear. The CDR3 loop spans 15 amino acids. V lost 0 bases and J lost 1, with 7 bases in between. The V gene's germline CDR1 is SGDLS and CDR2 YYNGEE. CDR3 bases: TGTGCCAGCAGCGTAGAGAGGCGGAACACCGGGGAGCTGTTTTTT. It yields the protein CASSVERRNTGELFF.

The rearrangement joins TRBV30 to TRBJ1-6; 9 nucleotides align to TRBD1. The junction had 7 bases not matched to a gene; V was cut back by 3 bases and J by 7 bases. This CDR3 comprises 15 residues. Germline V gene data show CDR1 as GTSNPN and CDR2 as SVGIG (reference sequence). CDR3 in amino acids: CAWRAGQGWNSPLHF. CDR3 nucleotide sequence: TGTGCCTGGAGGGCTGGACAGGGGTGGAATTCACCCCTCCACTTT.